This entry lists 20 T cell receptor beta chains sequenced from one sample in a study of PD-L1 blockade in urothelial cancer (dated by TCRdb to about 2017). Library construction relied on the immunoSEQ multiplex PCR assay. The source is immuneACCESS, and TCRdb retained only in-frame sequences with V and J called. Part of the clones is not carried over; for the studies checked, unresolved V genes explain less than half of this, and the remainder is unexplained. In all, the sample holds about 40,000 clones, and around four fifths of those were seen once. The ten largest clonotypes hold over 9.5% of the sample. The meaning of the sample's time point label: peripheral blood 6 weeks after treatment start. Sample: PBMCs, taken around atezolizumab (anti-PD-L1) treatment. The receptors originated from a man aged 35 to 55 with urothelial cancer.

V usage is TRBV11-2 and J usage is TRBJ1-1, with D uncertain. There are 14 residues in the CDR3. Germline CDR1 reads SGHAT; CDR2 reads FQNNGV. Trimming pared 1 base from V and 2 bases from J, leaving 8 bases between. The CDR3 reads CASSLGQRNTEAFF. The CDR3 nucleotides read TGTGCCAGCAGCTTAGGGCAGCGAAACACTGAAGCTTTCTTT.

In nucleotides, the CDR3 is TGCGCCAGCAGCCAAGCGGCCACCCTCCTAGCGGGAGGTAGAGATACGCAGTATTTT. It translates to CASSQAATLLAGGRDTQYF. V and J are TRBV4-3 and TRBJ2-3; 11 bases fit TRBD2. The CDR3 sequence is 19 residues long. The V segment lost 1 base and the J segment 5 bases; nucleotides outside the gene matches: 14. Germline V CDR1 and CDR2: LGHNA, YSLEER.

This chain uses TRBV7-3 with TRBJ2-3; TRBD2 matches 11 bases. Unmatched junction bases numbered 1, after V lost 5 bases and J lost 0 bases. CDR1 SGHTA and CDR2 FQGTGA come from the germline V gene. The length of the CDR3 is 15 residues. The CDR3 region is CASSRTSGSTDTQYF. The CDR3 DNA is TGTGCCAGCAGCCGGACTAGCGGGAGCACAGATACGCAGTATTTT.

This chain links TRBV5-1 with TRBJ2-3; tentatively, D is TRBD1 (5 bases). The germline gives CDR1 SGHRS, CDR2 YFSETQ. The length of the CDR3 is 13 residues. V lost 2 bases, J lost 4 bases, and 8 bases lay in between. CDR3 protein: CASSFQGPDTQYF. In DNA, the CDR3 is TGCGCCAGCAGCTTTCAGGGTCCAGATACGCAGTATTTT.

V and J are TRBV11-2 and TRBJ2-7; D gene unclear. V gave up 2 bases and J gave up 7 bases, with 9 bases separating them. Per the germline V gene, CDR1 is SGHAT and CDR2 is FQNNGV. The CDR3 sequence is 12 residues long. The CDR3 DNA reads as TGTGCCAGCAGCTTATGGGTCGGGGAGCAGTACTTC. It specifies CASSLWVGEQYF.

J is TRBJ1-5 and V is TRBV6-5; D might be TRBD1 (6 bases). V was trimmed by 1 base and J by 6 bases, leaving 7 bases between them. The CDR3 extends over 13 amino acids. Germline lookup yields CDR1 MNHEY and CDR2 SVGAGI. The CDR3 protein is CASSYLQGQPQHF. DNA for the CDR3: TGTGCCAGCAGTTACTTACAGGGTCAGCCCCAGCATTTT.

This chain joins TRBV9 and TRBJ2-7; D gene uncertain. This CDR3 is 14 amino acids long. Germline CDR1 is SGDLS and CDR2 is YYNGEE. The ends were cut back, 3 bases at V and 1 base at J, with 11 bases in the middle. CDR3 amino acids: CASSESIGSYEQYF. The CDR3 region has the DNA TGTGCCAGCAGCGAGTCGATCGGGTCCTACGAGCAGTACTTC.

The genes are TRBV7-2 and TRBJ2-5, with TRBD1 matching 10 bases. Germline V gene data show CDR1 as SGHTA and CDR2 as FQGNSA. The V gene end was trimmed by 6 bases and the J gene end by 2 bases; junction bases not matched to a gene: 3. The CDR3 is 14 residues long. The CDR3 DNA reads as TGTGCCAGCAGGGGACAGGGGAGGCAAGAGACCCAGTACTTC. It encodes CASRGQGRQETQYF. Variable domain in full (rest from reference TRBV7-2 and TRBJ2-5): GAGVSQSPSNKVTEKGKDVELRCDPISGHTALYWYRQSLGQGLEFLIYFQGNSAPDKSGLPSDRFSAERTGGSVSTLTIQRTQQEDSAVYLCASRGQGRQETQYFGPGTRLLVL.

J is TRBJ1-5 and V is TRBV18, with D perhaps TRBD1 (6 bases). V was cut by 3 bases and J by 0 bases, with 12 bases left in between. The CDR3 is made up of 16 amino acids. Germline V CDR1 and CDR2: KGHSH, LQKENI. CDR3 protein: CASSPSPDSSNQPQHF. CDR3 nucleotides: TGTGCCAGCTCACCCTCCCCGGACAGTAGCAATCAGCCCCAGCATTTT.

This clone has a handful of counts. V gene TRBV19 combines with J gene TRBJ2-2; 7 bases are shared with TRBD2. There are 14 residues in the CDR3. Per the germline V gene, CDR1 is LNHDA and CDR2 is SQIVND (reference sequence). Trimming cost V 9 bases and J 2 bases; bases outside gene matches: 6. This chain's CDR3 is CASSREVNTGELFF. CDR3 coding DNA: TGTGCCAGCAGTCGGGAGGTAAACACCGGGGAGCTGTTTTTT.

The chain combines TRBV28 with TRBJ2-7, with unresolved D. CDR3 length equals 11 residues. Germline V gene lookup returns CDR1 MDHEN and CDR2 SYDVKM. Trimming shortened V by 6 bases and J by 4 bases, and 7 bases separated the two germline ends. Here the CDR3 reads CASSPVYEQYF. As DNA, the CDR3 is TGTGCCAGCAGCCCGGTTTACGAGCAGTACTTC. The variable domain in full, with the rest retrieved from reference TRBV28 and TRBJ2-7, is DVKVTQSSRYLVKRTGEKVFLECVQDMDHENMFWYRQDPGLGLRLIYFSYDVKMKEKGDIPEGYSVSREKKERFSLILESASTNQTSMYLCASSPVYEQYFGPGTRLTVT.

CDR3 in amino acids: CASSQDLGGWVQETQYF. The CDR3 DNA is TGCGCCAGCAGCCAAGATTTGGGAGGGTGGGTACAAGAGACCCAGTACTTC. The J gene is TRBJ2-5, the V gene TRBV4-1; 7 bases are shared with TRBD2. V gave up 0 bases and J gave up 2 bases; unmatched junction bases: 9. CDR3 size: 17 residues. Germline V lookup: CDR1 MGHRA, CDR2 YSYEKL.

The chain carries TRBV23-1 and TRBJ1-4, with TRBD1 as a possible D gene (6 bases). TRBV23-1 is marked as an open reading frame, function uncertain. V lost 0 bases and J lost 8, with 13 bases in between. This CDR3 is built from 15 residues. The CDR3 coding sequence is TGCGCCAGCAGTCAATCCAACAGGGAATGGGAAAAACTGTTTTTT. This gives the protein CASSQSNREWEKLFF.

The rearrangement joins TRBV7-2 to TRBJ2-5; 9 nucleotides align to TRBD2. The CDR3 extends over 13 amino acids. The junction had 3 bases not matched to a gene; V was cut back by 5 bases and J by 5 bases. Looked up from germline, CDR1 is SGHTA and CDR2 is FQGNSA. The CDR3 bases are TGTGCCAGCAGCCGGGGACTAGCCGAGACCCAGTACTTC. It specifies CASSRGLAETQYF.

The J gene is TRBJ1-5, the V gene TRBV2, with 8 bases identical to TRBD1. The CDR3 covers 13 residues. Germline lookup yields CDR1 SNHLY and CDR2 FYNNEI. J lost 4 bases, V lost 5 bases, and 1 base had no gene match. The CDR3 region is CASSRQGNQPQHF. The CDR3 DNA is TGTGCCAGCAGTAGACAGGGGAATCAGCCCCAGCATTTT.

The rearrangement joins TRBV30 to TRBJ2-1; 8 bases are a match to TRBD2. V lost 2 bases and J lost 9; bases outside the gene matches: 18. In germline, CDR1 is GTSNPN, CDR2 SVGIG (reference sequence). The CDR3 is made up of 17 amino acids. Here the CDR3 reads CAWSPYGSSGNLAEQFF. Here the CDR3 DNA reads TGTGCCTGGAGTCCCTATGGGAGTAGCGGGAATTTGGCTGAGCAGTTCTTC.

The chain is built from TRBV6-5 and TRBJ2-2; 7 positions agree with TRBD1. V was pared by 6 bases and J by 7 bases, with 8 bases of the junction left unmatched. The germline gives CDR1 MNHEY, CDR2 SVGAGI. CDR3 length: 14 amino acids. The DNA for the CDR3 is TGTGCCAGCAGCCCGGGACAGAGCTACGGGGAGCTGTTTTTT. Its protein is CASSPGQSYGELFF.

V is TRBV27 and J is TRBJ2-7; D is unresolved. This CDR3 has 15 residues. Trimming shortened V by 3 bases and J by 0 bases, and 12 bases separated the two germline ends. Germline CDR1 and CDR2: MNHEY and SMNVEV (reference sequence). CDR3 DNA sequence: TGTGCCAGCAGTTTCTGGGCAGATAGCTCCTACGAGCAGTACTTC. It is translated as CASSFWADSSYEQYF.

V usage is TRBV5-4 and J usage is TRBJ2-5; TRBD1 agrees at 7 bases. The CDR3 extends over 14 amino acids. With V trimmed by 4 bases and J by 4 bases, 7 bases remained unmatched. Germline CDR1 reads SGHNT; CDR2 reads YYREEE (reference sequence). CDR3 coding DNA: TGTGCCAGCAGCGTTGGGACAGTTATAGAGACCCAGTACTTC. Translating gives CASSVGTVIETQYF.

The rearrangement uses TRBV19 and TRBJ1-1; 9 bases agree with TRBD1. Germline CDR1 and CDR2: LNHDA and SQIVND (reference sequence). This CDR3 region has 17 residues. V was pared by 6 bases and J by 4 bases, with 15 bases of the junction left unmatched. The CDR3 reads CASSTIFGGQGLTEAFF. Written as DNA, the CDR3 is TGTGCCAGTAGCACAATCTTCGGGGGACAGGGACTCACTGAAGCTTTCTTT.